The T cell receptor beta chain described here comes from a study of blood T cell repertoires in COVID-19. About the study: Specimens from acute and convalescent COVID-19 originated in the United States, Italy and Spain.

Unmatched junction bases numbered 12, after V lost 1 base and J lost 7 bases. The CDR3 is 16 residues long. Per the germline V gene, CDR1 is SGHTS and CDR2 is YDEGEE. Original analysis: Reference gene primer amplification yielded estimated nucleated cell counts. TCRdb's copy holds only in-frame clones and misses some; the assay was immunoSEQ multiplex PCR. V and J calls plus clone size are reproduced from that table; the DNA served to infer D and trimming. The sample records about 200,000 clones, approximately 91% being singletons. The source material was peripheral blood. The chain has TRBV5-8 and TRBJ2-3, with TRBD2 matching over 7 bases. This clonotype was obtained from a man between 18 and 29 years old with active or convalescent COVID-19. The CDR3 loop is CASSLFEGGPWNTQYF. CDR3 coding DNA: TGTGCCAGCAGCTTGTTTGAGGGAGGGCCTTGGAATACGCAGTATTTT.